This is a list of T cell receptor beta chains from one sample in a study of beta chain features in type 1 diabetes. Assay used: immunoSEQ multiplex PCR; TCRdb lists only in-frame clones, some missing. The table has 310,000 or so clones, approximately 16% seen once. The sample was naive CD4+ T cells from blood. These receptors all stem from a man aged 18 to 29 with type 1 diabetes. CDR3s include the opening cysteine and the closing phenylalanine or tryptophan.

V gene	CDR3 length	J gene	CDR3 protein
TRBV14	16	TRBJ1-6	CASSQDTGTVNSPLHF
TRBV5-6	11	TRBJ1-1	CASARQAEAFF
TRBV28	14	TRBJ2-7	CASSFGGPFVEQYF
TRBV18	15	TRBJ2-5	CASSPPGLAEETQYF
TRBV29-1	13	TRBJ1-1	CSVVGSMNTEAFF
TRBV11-2	16	TRBJ1-3	CASSPNPGQRFNTIYF
TRBV6-5	14	TRBJ2-4	CASRYRGSGNIQYF
TRBV19	17	TRBJ2-1	CASSPHPPGQRYNEQFF
TRBV25-1	13	TRBJ1-3	CASRPAGGNTIYF
TRBV18	14	TRBJ1-2	CASSPSTGDYGYTF
TRBV7-9	11	TRBJ2-7	CASSLRSVQYF
TRBV5-1	12	TRBJ2-7	CASSLELYEQYF
TRBV9	14	TRBJ2-1	CASSMTSGINEQFF
TRBV5-1	14	TRBJ2-5	CASQEASSAETQYF
TRBV28	19	TRBJ1-1	CASSPSPRRAIVGNTEAFF
TRBV19	13	TRBJ2-7	CASSTGRGYEQYF
TRBV27	12	TRBJ2-1	CASYRVWDEQFF
TRBV2	12	TRBJ2-7	CASSVQGYEQYF
TRBV20-1	11	TRBJ2-2	CSARTIGELFF
TRBV7-2	14	TRBJ2-7	CASSRGYLPYEQYF
TRBV15	16	TRBJ1-1	CATSRDYRGSNTEAFF
TRBV28	12	TRBJ1-2	CASCVENYGYTF
TRBV7-9	14	TRBJ2-7	CASSSQGKVFEQYF
TRBV14	12	TRBJ2-1	CASSQDYGAPFF
TRBV10-2	13	TRBJ1-2	CASSVHKNYGYTF
TRBV5-1	16	TRBJ2-5	CASSSSLAGIGETQYF
TRBV30	13	TRBJ1-1	CAWTQGWGTEAFF
TRBV19	15	TRBJ2-7	CASSMSWRGVYEQYF
TRBV6-5	13	TRBJ2-4	CASRGTGESIQYF
TRBV18	13	TRBJ1-5	CASSPQGHQPQHF
TRBV9	16	TRBJ1-1	CASSITRGQANTEAFF
TRBV6-5	12	TRBJ2-7	CASSSRVREQYF
TRBV18	14	TRBJ2-5	CASSGGNYQETQYF
TRBV6-6	14	TRBJ2-1	CASSISGSYNEQFF
TRBV7-9	13	TRBJ2-3	CASSWTSPDTQYF
TRBV28	15	TRBJ2-4	CASSSSGTGGNIQYF
TRBV4-3	16	TRBJ1-4	CASSQEIGTGPEKLFF
TRBV6-1	15	TRBJ1-5	CASSLKQGSDQPQHF
TRBV2	15	TRBJ2-2	CASSGLAGNTGELFF
TRBV7-9	12	TRBJ2-7	CASRSDSSIRYF
TRBV28	15	TRBJ2-5	CASSSGQGGQETQYF
TRBV4-3	15	TRBJ1-6	CASSLGRASGSPLHF
TRBV14	16	TRBJ2-5	CASSQDKVGQKETQYF
TRBV6-1	14	TRBJ1-3	CASSEVYSGNTIYF
TRBV9	14	TRBJ2-5	CASSPGLAGETQYF
TRBV4-1	14	TRBJ1-5	CASSQGGLNQPQHF